This T cell receptor (beta chain) was obtained from a study of OX40 agonist ivuxolimab in advanced cancers. Background on the whole study: Ivuxolimab was a fully human IgG2 agonistic monoclonal antibody targeting the costimulatory receptor OX40 (CD134). Patients were allowed to have had prior anti-PD-1, anti-PD-L1 or anti-CTLA-4 therapy, and roughly 40% of the dose-escalation patients had been treated with checkpoint inhibitors. Intravenous ivuxolimab was administered to patients every 2 weeks at six dose levels: 0.01, 0.1, 0.3, 1.5, 3 and 10 mg/kg. The paper covers the monotherapy dose-escalation part of the phase I ivuxolimab trial, which included N ≈ 54 patients. Partial responses were achieved by three dose-escalation patients, of whom one had hepatocellular carcinoma and two had cutaneous melanoma. Of the approximately 50 dose-escalation patients, hepatocellular carcinoma was present in about 20, melanoma in approximately 15, renal cell carcinoma in 9 and head and neck cancer in 9. The dose-escalation cohort was roughly 87% male with a mean age of about 65 years, ranging from roughly 20 to 85. Peripheral TCRbeta sequencing aimed to test whether ivuxolimab altered TCR sequence diversity and caused clonal T-cell expansion.

The trial excluded patients who had a history of autoimmune disease or who were on systemic immunosuppression. Peripheral blood for TCR sequencing was collected from all dose cohorts at baseline, on cycle 4 day 1, and on cycle 7 day 1. Samples came from an open-label, multicenter, first-in-human phase I dose-escalation trial of ivuxolimab. Adults with locally advanced or metastatic head and neck squamous cell, hepatocellular, melanoma or renal cell carcinoma were enrolled in the trial. CD4+ and CD8+ T cells were sorted separately from peripheral blood before TCR sequencing. A remark on this clone: Its antigen has not been determined. Base qualities were left out, and no much larger clone turns up one base away.

To sequence the TCRbeta CDR3 region, genomic DNA was isolated from the sorted cells. The immunoSEQ Assay was used for sequencing of TCRbeta CDR3 regions. TCRdb carries this immuneACCESS record with in-frame sequences only. Its versions omit some clonotypes, under half of them owing to an unresolved V gene in the studies checked, with the rest unexplained. Present in this sample are nearly 85,000 clones, about 86% of which were seen just once. The biggest ten clones account for 1.5% to 2.5% of the sample. Results the study describes overall, beyond this receptor: The antigen specificity of the peripheral T cells that underwent clonal expansion was not determined. At doses of 0.1 to 3.0 mg/kg, clonal expansion of both CD4+ and CD8+ blood T cells was observed from baseline to week 6. Low levels of normalized T-cell clonal expansion were also seen in some patients who did not respond. In the 0.1-3.0 mg/kg groups, partial responders had among the lowest normalized peripheral clonal expansion, particularly in CD8+ T cells. After ivuxolimab, CD8+ T cells had more expanded clones than CD4+ T cells on average.

The germline V gene gives CDR1 as SGHAT and CDR2 as FQNNGV. The CDR3 holds 14 amino acids from the cysteine to the phenylalanine. Of the read, only the CDR3 DNA is kept; its 42 bases are in frame from base 1. Relative to germline, V is 7 bases shorter and J is 1 base shorter, with 13 bases between their ends. The sequence was obtained from an adult with an advanced solid tumor such as melanoma, head and neck, liver or kidney cancer. Sample: CD4+ or CD8+ T cells sorted from blood, taken in a trial of the OX40 agonist ivuxolimab. This receptor chain uses TRBV11-2 and TRBJ2-5; no D gene can be assigned with confidence. The CDR3 protein: CASTSLNRQETQYF. Here is the DNA: TGTGCCAGCACCTCCTTAAACCGCCAAGAGACCCAGTACTTC.